These 24 T cell receptor beta chains were all obtained from the same sample, sequenced in a study of neoadjuvant anti-PD-1 for oral cavity cancer. Time point meaning: after neoadjuvant nivolumab, at surgical resection. The protocol was immunoSEQ multiplex PCR, while the TCRdb copy is restricted to in-frame clones and leaves out a portion. The repertoire holds tens of thousands of clones, with roughly nine tenths as singletons. Sequencing used PBMCs, obtained after nivolumab (anti-PD-1) treatment. The receptors derive from a person aged 35-79 years with oral cavity squamous cell carcinoma.

The chain combines TRBV7-9 with TRBJ2-7; 8 positions match TRBD1. The V and J ends lost 1 base and 1 base, in that order; junction bases with no gene match: 3. CDR1 is SEHNR and CDR2 is FQNEAQ in the germline V gene (reference sequence). This CDR3 has 15 residues. CDR3 amino acids: CASSLDRGKSYEQYF. The CDR3 nucleotides read TGTGCCAGCAGCTTAGACAGGGGGAAGTCCTACGAGCAGTACTTC.

The J gene is TRBJ1-2, the V gene TRBV11-1, with D hard to call. CDR3 size: 15 residues. Per germline, CDR1 SGHAT and CDR2 FQDESV (reference sequence). Trimming removed 3 bases from V and 4 bases from J, with 15 bases in between. The CDR3 loop is CASSLDYGRSYGYTF. The CDR3 bases are TGTGCCAGCAGCTTGGACTACGGACGGTCCTATGGCTACACCTTC.

This sequence joins TRBV4-1 and TRBJ2-7, with D perhaps TRBD2 (5 bases). V lost 1 base and J lost 2, with 15 bases in between. This CDR3 has 16 residues. Germline V gene sequence: CDR1 MGHRA, CDR2 YSYEKL. The CDR3 spells CASSQAMGGLTYEQYF. The DNA of the CDR3 is TGCGCCAGCAGCCAAGCGATGGGCGGGCTCACCTACGAGCAGTACTTC.

This sequence joins TRBV5-5 and TRBJ1-1; the D gene is possibly TRBD1 (5 bases). V lost 4 bases and J lost 4, with 11 bases in between. The CDR3 spans 13 residues. The germline gives CDR1 SGHKS, CDR2 YYEKEE (reference sequence). CDR3 bases: TGTGCCAGCAGCCTGAGGAGGGGCACTGAAGCTTTCTTT. Protein: CASSLRRGTEAFF.

Only a few counts were recorded for this clone. The CDR3 region has the DNA TGTGCCAGCAGTAGCCGACAGGGGAAAAGCAATCAGCCCCAGCATTTT. The encoded protein is CASSSRQGKSNQPQHF. The V gene is TRBV2, the J gene TRBJ1-5, with 8 bases matching TRBD1. The germline V gene encodes CDR1 SNHLY and CDR2 FYNNEI. The CDR3 is 16 residues long. With V trimmed by 5 bases and J by 1 base, 7 bases remained unmatched.

The chain recombines TRBV7-3 with TRBJ1-1; D is unclear. This CDR3 comprises 14 residues. V was trimmed by 5 bases and J by 2 bases, leaving 12 bases between them. Germline V gives CDR1 SGHTA, CDR2 FQGTGA. As DNA, the CDR3 is TGTGCCAGCAGCGCCAGTCGGGGTAACACTGAAGCTTTCTTT. Protein sequence: CASSASRGNTEAFF.

The rearrangement uses TRBV4-2 and TRBJ2-7; TRBD2 aligns across 8 bases. Germline CDR1 and CDR2: LGHNA and YNFKEQ. Trimming at V came to 4 bases and at J to 2 bases, leaving 7 bases not matched to a gene. This CDR3 has 15 residues. The CDR3 region is CASSRITSGTYEQYF. CDR3 bases: TGTGCCAGCAGCCGCATAACTAGCGGCACCTACGAGCAGTACTTC.

This clone was detected a few times. This chain links TRBV5-5 with TRBJ2-2, with 9 positions matching TRBD1. This CDR3 comprises 14 residues. Per germline, CDR1 SGHKS and CDR2 YYEKEE (reference sequence). Unmatched junction bases numbered 6, after V lost 5 bases and J lost 7 bases. CDR3 coding DNA: TGTGCCAGCAGTATACAGGGGGCTCACGGGGAGCTGTTTTTT. It encodes CASSIQGAHGELFF.

The chain uses TRBV5-1 and TRBJ1-6; 11 nucleotides match TRBD1. The V segment lost 2 bases and the J segment 5 bases; nucleotides outside the gene matches: 3. This CDR3 is 16 amino acids long. The germline CDR1 and CDR2 sequences are SGHRS and YFSETQ. Here the CDR3 DNA reads TGCGCCAGCAGCTTCCTGGGACAGGGGGATAATTCACCCCTCCACTTT. Translating gives CASSFLGQGDNSPLHF.

The chain couples TRBV27 to TRBJ2-7; 10 bases fit TRBD1. Trimming at V came to 6 bases and at J to 1 base, leaving 6 bases not matched to a gene. CDR1 is MNHEY, CDR2 SMNVEV, per germline (reference sequence). The CDR3 is made up of 15 amino acids. This CDR3 reads CASRVGQGRSYEQYF. As DNA, the CDR3 is TGTGCCAGCAGGGTGGGACAGGGGAGGTCCTACGAGCAGTACTTC.

This sequence joins TRBV19 and TRBJ2-3; the match to TRBD2 covers 7 bases. The CDR3 has 17 amino acids. Germline V gene sequence: CDR1 LNHDA, CDR2 SQIVND (reference sequence). The J segment lost 1 base and the V segment lost 4 bases, leaving 11 bases of the junction unmatched. The CDR3 DNA sequence: TGTGCCAGTAGTAGGGGCACTAGCGACGGGGGCACAGATACGCAGTATTTT. Encoded protein: CASSRGTSDGGTDTQYF.

This chain connects TRBV6-5 to TRBJ1-3, with no clear D. The CDR3 runs 15 residues. Germline V CDR1 and CDR2: MNHEY, SVGAGI. The V end lost 0 bases, the J end lost 0 bases, and 6 bases lay between the germline ends. Here the CDR3 reads CASSYSLASGNTIYF. CDR3 nucleotide sequence: TGTGCCAGCAGTTACTCATTGGCCTCTGGAAACACCATATATTTT.

This sequence joins TRBV7-8 and TRBJ2-5; TRBD2 matches at 14 bases. Per germline, CDR1 SGHVS and CDR2 FQNEAQ. The CDR3 has 17 amino acids. V lost 5 bases and J lost 1; bases outside the gene matches: 6. In nucleotides, the CDR3 is TGTGCCAGCAGCCTGATCGGACTAGCGGGGGGCCAAGAGACCCAGTACTTC. This gives the protein CASSLIGLAGGQETQYF.

This chain's CDR3 is CASSLKSGSTDTQYF. For the CDR3, the DNA is TGCGCCAGCAGCTTGAAATCCGGTAGCACAGATACGCAGTATTTT. The chain combines TRBV5-1 with TRBJ2-3; D is uncertain. The CDR3 has 15 amino acids. V shed 1 base and J shed 0 bases, with 9 bases lying between them. CDR1 and CDR2 from the germline V gene are SGHRS and YFSETQ.

The V and J genes are TRBV10-3 and TRBJ2-1, with D possibly TRBD2 on 6 matching bases. The CDR3 runs 11 residues. CDR1 ENHRY and CDR2 SYGVKD come from the germline V gene. The ends were cut back, 8 bases at V and 12 bases at J, with 14 bases in the middle. CDR3 nucleotide sequence: TGTGCCATCGGGGACTCCTCCAGGCAGTTCTTC. Amino acids: CAIGDSSRQFF.

The rearrangement links TRBV5-6 to TRBJ2-3; unclear D gene. The CDR3 totals 14 residues. Trimming pared 4 bases from V and 3 bases from J, leaving 12 bases between. Germline lookup yields CDR1 SGHDT and CDR2 YYEEEE. The CDR3 nucleotides are TGTGCCAGCAGCCTACCGACACGAACAGATACGCAGTATTTT. Translating it yields CASSLPTRTDTQYF.

The chain is built from TRBV5-4 and TRBJ1-1; TRBD1 is a possible D gene (6 bases). In germline, CDR1 is SGHNT, CDR2 YYREEE (reference sequence). The CDR3 is 13 residues long. Trimming pared 5 bases from V and 12 bases from J, leaving 20 bases between. The CDR3 sequence: CASSLPGGGLPFF. CDR3 nucleotide sequence: TGTGCCAGCAGTTTGCCGGGTGGGGGCTTGCCTTTCTTT.

The chain's CDR3 is CASSSGQGLDEQFF. CDR3 nucleotides: TGTGCCAGCAGCTCAGGACAGGGGCTCGATGAGCAGTTCTTC. V is TRBV28 and J is TRBJ2-1; 9 bases fit TRBD1. CDR1 is MDHEN, CDR2 SYDVKM, per germline. The CDR3 has 14 residues. With V trimmed by 6 bases and J by 8 bases, 8 bases remained unmatched.

The chain is built from TRBV25-1 and TRBJ1-2; D perhaps matches TRBD1 (5 bases). The CDR3 consists of 13 residues. V was trimmed by 4 bases and J by 9 bases, leaving 15 bases between them. Germline V CDR1 and CDR2: MGHDK, SYGVNS. CDR3 protein: CASSGPRTWSYTF. Written as DNA, the CDR3 is TGTGCCAGCAGTGGCCCCCGGACATGGAGCTACACCTTC.

This chain connects TRBV27 to TRBJ1-4; D not resolved. Germline values: CDR1 MNHEY, CDR2 SMNVEV (reference sequence). This CDR3 comprises 15 residues. The V end was cut by 3 bases, the J end by 4 bases, with 12 bases between. The CDR3 loop reads CASSFRFPLNEKLFF. In nucleotides, the CDR3 is TGTGCCAGCAGTTTCAGATTTCCCCTTAATGAAAAACTGTTTTTT. The whole variable domain, filled in from reference TRBV27 and TRBJ1-4, reads EAQVTQNPRYLITVTGKKLTVTCSQNMNHEYMSWYRQDPGLGLRQIYYSMNVEVTDKGDVPEGYKVSRKEKRNFPLILESPSPNQTSLYFCASSFRFPLNEKLFFGSGTQLSVL.

The V gene is TRBV6-1, the J gene TRBJ1-2, with 7 bases fitting TRBD1. Germline values: CDR1 MNHNS, CDR2 SASEGT. The CDR3 loop spans 13 amino acids. Trimming at V came to 6 bases and at J to 4 bases, leaving 5 bases not matched to a gene. In DNA, the CDR3 is TGTGCCAGCAGACTGGGACAGATCTATGGCTACACCTTC. Translating it yields CASRLGQIYGYTF.

J is TRBJ1-5 and V is TRBV5-1; 7 nucleotides align to TRBD1. The CDR3 sequence is 15 residues long. The junction had 10 bases not matched to a gene; V was cut back by 1 base and J by 9 bases. Germline V CDR1 and CDR2: SGHRS, YFSETQ. The CDR3 coding sequence is TGCGCCAGCAGCTTGTCGACAGGGTCCCTTCGGCCCCAGCATTTT. As protein: CASSLSTGSLRPQHF.

The CDR3 sequence is CASSTRVLGELFF. Here the CDR3 DNA reads TGTGCCAGCAGTACAAGGGTTCTCGGGGAGCTGTTTTTT. V is TRBV6-5 and J is TRBJ2-2; D is undetermined. This CDR3 has 13 amino acids. Trimming cost V 5 bases and J 7 bases, with 11 bases left between them. Per germline, CDR1 MNHEY and CDR2 SVGAGI.

This chain joins TRBV11-2 and TRBJ2-2; the D gene is possibly TRBD1 (5 bases). V lost 2 bases and J 6 bases, leaving 10 bases between the germline ends. This CDR3 has 14 amino acids. Germline assignment: CDR1 SGHAT and CDR2 FQNNGV. The CDR3 region is CASSLNQGPGELFF. DNA of the CDR3: TGTGCCAGCAGCTTAAATCAGGGTCCCGGGGAGCTGTTTTTT.